The clone carrying this T cell receptor gamma chain was recorded at least ten times. Antigen: not known. V dropped 3 bases and J dropped 6; count of bases not matched to a gene: 14. The CDR3 consists of 15 residues. The germline V gene encodes CDR1 GITISATS and CDR2 ISYDGTV (reference sequence). This sample is drawn from a study of γδ T cells in repeated Plasmodium falciparum infection. Study-level points and caveats: Malian children's Vdelta2-negative repertoires appeared more expanded and less diverse than Australians'. Waves of new clonotype selection appeared after repeated controlled infections in Vdelta2-negative, largely Vdelta1+, gammadelta T cells. Over time and infection, Vgamma9/Vdelta2+ repertoires remained highly stable and polyclonal.

Vgamma9/Vdelta2+ and Vdelta2-negative gammadelta T cells were flow-sorted from PBMC for bulk sequencing. Sequencing covered both gamma and delta TCR chains per sample. TCRdb made new clone calls on the multiplex PCR reads using CATT. The table shows roughly 32,000 gamma-chain clones, with almost 1.5% occurring only once. The chain carries TRGV9 and TRGJ1 or TRGJ2. The sequence was obtained from a pool of human donors (malaria-infected and uninfected, not separated). Sequencing input: gamma-delta T cells from blood. Here the CDR3 DNA reads TGTGCCTTGTGGGAGCCCAGAGGCTGGTGTTATAAGAAACTCTTT. This gives the protein CALWEPRGWCYKKLF.